Presented here are 10 T cell receptor beta chains from one specimen sequenced in a study of glioma-infiltrating T cells after dendritic cell vaccination. Time point defined: after dendritic cell vaccination, including at tumor progression/relapse. Generated by immunoSEQ multiplex PCR, the TCRdb table keeps only in-frame clones and is missing some. The sample carries 85,000 to 100,000 clones, roughly 80% recorded once. The material was blood, obtained after dendritic cell vaccination. These receptors originate from a human donor with glioblastoma.

The rearrangement uses TRBV2 and TRBJ2-3; the match to TRBD2 covers 9 bases. Trimming at V came to 6 bases and at J to 0 bases, leaving 7 bases not matched to a gene. Germline loops: CDR1 SNHLY, CDR2 FYNNEI. There are 16 residues in the CDR3. CDR3 in amino acids: CASRTRSGGSTDTQYF. For the CDR3, the DNA is TGTGCCAGCAGGACCCGAAGCGGGGGGAGCACAGATACGCAGTATTTT.

The chain uses TRBV29-1 and TRBJ2-5, with D possibly TRBD2 on 5 matching bases. This CDR3 has 13 residues. Trimming shortened V by 4 bases and J by 2 bases, and 11 bases separated the two germline ends. From germline, CDR1 is SQVTM and CDR2 ANQGSEA. The CDR3 spells CSVAGLTQETQYF. The CDR3 DNA is TGCAGCGTTGCTGGACTGACACAAGAGACCCAGTACTTC.

This sequence joins TRBV27 and TRBJ2-2, with 11 positions matching TRBD2. Germline lookup yields CDR1 MNHEY and CDR2 SMNVEV (reference sequence). The V gene end was trimmed by 3 bases and the J gene end by 4 bases; junction bases not matched to a gene: 10. This CDR3 is 18 amino acids long. The CDR3 protein is CASSLSLLAGVGTGELFF. CDR3 coding DNA: TGTGCCAGCAGTTTGTCCTTACTAGCGGGAGTTGGCACCGGGGAGCTGTTTTTT.

The chain couples TRBV5-1 to TRBJ1-1; weak D call: TRBD1 (6 bases). In germline, CDR1 is SGHRS, CDR2 YFSETQ. This CDR3 is 13 amino acids long. Trimming took 9 bases from V and 0 from J, leaving 12 bases between them. The CDR3 loop is CATRQDLNTEAFF. Written as DNA, the CDR3 is TGCGCCACCAGACAGGATTTGAACACTGAAGCTTTCTTT.

The chain joins TRBV28 to TRBJ2-3; 10 positions match TRBD2. CDR3 length: 16 amino acids. After removal of 3 bases from V and 1 base from J, the junction contained 4 bases not matched to a gene. In germline, CDR1 is MDHEN, CDR2 SYDVKM. The CDR3 nucleotides are TGTGCCAGCAGTTTTCCTGGACTAGCGGGCACAGATACGCAGTATTTT. Amino acids: CASSFPGLAGTDTQYF.

The chain recombines TRBV5-4 with TRBJ2-3, with a tentative D call TRBD2 (6 bases). Germline V gene lookup returns CDR1 SGHNT and CDR2 YYREEE (reference sequence). V was cut by 0 bases and J by 2 bases, with 13 bases left in between. This CDR3 spans 16 amino acids. Here the CDR3 reads CASSLGRSSVTDTQYF. CDR3 sequence (DNA): TGTGCCAGCAGCTTGGGGCGGTCTAGCGTCACAGATACGCAGTATTTT.

This chain uses TRBV6-6 with TRBJ2-1, with TRBD1 as a possible D gene (6 bases). The germline V gene has CDR1 MNHNY and CDR2 SVGAGI (reference sequence). Trimming removed 3 bases at V and 12 bases at J, with 12 bases between. The CDR3 runs to 12 residues. This CDR3 reads CASSYPQGTQFF. The DNA of the CDR3 is TGTGCCAGCAGTTATCCACAGGGTACGCAGTTCTTC.

The chain combines TRBV6-4 with TRBJ1-1, with TRBD1 matching 8 bases. With V trimmed by 6 bases and J by 1 base, 10 bases remained unmatched. This CDR3 spans 16 amino acids. Germline-derived CDR1 and CDR2 are MRHNA and SNTAGT. CDR3 bases: TGTGCCAGCAGCGACGGGGACAGGTTAAGGAACACTGAAGCTTTCTTT. Translation: CASSDGDRLRNTEAFF.

This chain connects TRBV7-9 to TRBJ1-6; D possibly corresponds to TRBD1 (6 bases). Per germline, CDR1 SEHNR and CDR2 FQNEAQ (reference sequence). The CDR3 is made up of 19 amino acids. V lost 2 bases, J lost 0 bases, and 17 bases lay in between. The CDR3 DNA sequence: TGTGCCAGCAGCTTAAGACTGGGCCAGGGGAGCTCCTATAATTCACCCCTCCACTTT. It encodes CASSLRLGQGSSYNSPLHF. Looking up the rest from reference TRBV7-9 and TRBJ1-6 gives the full variable domain: DTGVSQNPRHKITKRGQNVTFRCDPISEHNRLYWYRQTLGQGPEFLTYFQNEAQLEKSRLLSDRFSAERPKGSFSTLEIQRTEQGDSAMYLCASSLRLGQGSSYNSPLHFGNGTRLTVT.

The chain is built from TRBV6-1 and TRBJ1-3, with TRBD1 as a possible D gene (5 bases). The CDR3 spans 13 residues. Germline V lookup: CDR1 MNHNS, CDR2 SASEGT. V lost 2 bases, J lost 9 bases, and 11 bases lay in between. The CDR3 sequence is CASSELGPGTIYF. As DNA, the CDR3 is TGTGCCAGCAGTGAACTGGGGCCGGGCACCATATATTTT.